This T cell receptor beta chain comes out of a study of T-cell memory formation after mild COVID-19 listed by TCRdb under 2021. Some background on the complete study: Most TCR sequence clusters were specific to one of the two donors. Longitudinal TCRalpha and TCRbeta repertoire sequencing tracked T-cell clones expanding and contracting after mild COVID-19 in a couple of donors. Two young, previously healthy adult volunteers, one female and one male, were included in the cohort. Broader findings and caveats from the paper: Some responding clones were detected in pre-infection memory, which suggested that pre-existing cross-reactive memory T cells had joined the SARS-CoV-2 response. The study covered only a couple of mild cases, and larger cohorts including severe cases with pre-infection samples were considered necessary. Contracting CD4+ clones turned up mainly in the CM and EM memory subsets, whereas EMRA was where CD8+ clones were enriched. Clones contracting from day 15 to 85 had balanced CD4/CD8 phenotypes, while a second wave expanding from day 15 to 37 was biased towards CD4+. SARS-CoV-2 specificity was not confirmed for the second-wave clones peaking on day 37.

Its CDR3 holds 14 amino acids, cysteine through phenylalanine. The sequence is cut down to CDR3 DNA, 42 bases in frame from base 1. The V and J ends are trimmed by 2 bases and 3 bases, leaving 10 bases between them. Ficoll-Paque density gradient centrifugation was the method used to isolate PBMCs. TCRdb names Illumina NovaSeq 6000 as the instrument used. cDNA libraries for TCRalpha and TCRbeta were prepared by 5'RACE using constant-segment primers, with sample barcodes and unique molecular identifiers added. RNA was extracted from every sample with Trizol reagent. Library amplification was performed in two PCR steps, and a second sample barcode and Illumina TruSeq adapters were introduced in the second step. Sequencing of the libraries was done on an Illumina NovaSeq, producing 2 x 150 bp paired-end reads. The paper's processing steps were these. Reads were demultiplexed and collapsed into UMI-guided consensus sequences with migec v1.2.7. With mixcr v2.1.11, UMI consensuses were aligned to TRA and TRB V and J templates and assembled into clonotypes. Expanded or contracted clonotypes were those called significant by both edgeR and NoisET, with noise models trained on biological replicates. For edgeR calls, the cutoffs were a false discovery rate-adjusted p below 0.01 and a log2 fold-change threshold of 1. As an exploratory analysis of dynamics, max-normalized trajectories of the 1000 most abundant clonotypes were examined by PCA with hierarchical clustering. Separately sequenced CD4+ and CD8+ repertoires were used to assign a CD4 or CD8 phenotype to each responding clone. TCRdb trimmed public reads at Q25 via fastp, called clones via MiXCR and kept in-frame beta chains. Rows with one shared CDR3 protein collapse into an entry with the most common genes and DNA. TCRdb's processing, not the study's, gives the V and J calls here. The sample yields more than 150,000 distinct CDR3 sequences; approximately 17% were counted once. The biggest ten clones account for approximately 4% of the sample.

This clonotype was seen ten or more times. Its antigen is unknown. It has no much larger one-base neighbor in the sample; base qualities were not kept. The chain is made from TRBV12-3 or TRBV12-4 and TRBJ2-5, and the D gene may be TRBD2, 6 bases matching. Sequenced material: PBMCs or a T cell subset sorted from them (not recorded which). The source is a man aged 18 to 29 who had mild COVID-19 (a few samples of this study predate the infection). The sample titles of this study are shuffled in the database, so cell type and time point are left out; the donor was told from shared clones. The sequenced DNA: TGTGCCAGCAGTTTAAGGGGAGGTGAAGAGACCCAGTACTTC. Its protein product is CASSLRGGEETQYF.